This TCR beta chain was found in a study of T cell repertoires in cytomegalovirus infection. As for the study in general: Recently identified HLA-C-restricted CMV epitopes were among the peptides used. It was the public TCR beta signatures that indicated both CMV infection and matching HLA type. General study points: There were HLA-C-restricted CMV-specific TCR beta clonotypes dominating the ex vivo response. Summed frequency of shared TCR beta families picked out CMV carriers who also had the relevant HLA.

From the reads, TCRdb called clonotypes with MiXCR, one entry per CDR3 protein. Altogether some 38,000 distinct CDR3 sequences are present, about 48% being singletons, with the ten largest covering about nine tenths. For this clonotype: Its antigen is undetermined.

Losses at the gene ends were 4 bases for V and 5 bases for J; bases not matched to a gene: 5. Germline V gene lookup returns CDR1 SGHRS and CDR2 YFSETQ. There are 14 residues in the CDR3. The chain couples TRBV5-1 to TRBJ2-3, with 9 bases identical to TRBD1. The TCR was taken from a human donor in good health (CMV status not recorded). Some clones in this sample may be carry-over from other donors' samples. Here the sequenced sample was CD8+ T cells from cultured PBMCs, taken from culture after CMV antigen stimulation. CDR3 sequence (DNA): TGCGCCAGCAGCACTGGACAGGGGTTAGATACGCAGTATTTT. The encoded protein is CASSTGQGLDTQYF.